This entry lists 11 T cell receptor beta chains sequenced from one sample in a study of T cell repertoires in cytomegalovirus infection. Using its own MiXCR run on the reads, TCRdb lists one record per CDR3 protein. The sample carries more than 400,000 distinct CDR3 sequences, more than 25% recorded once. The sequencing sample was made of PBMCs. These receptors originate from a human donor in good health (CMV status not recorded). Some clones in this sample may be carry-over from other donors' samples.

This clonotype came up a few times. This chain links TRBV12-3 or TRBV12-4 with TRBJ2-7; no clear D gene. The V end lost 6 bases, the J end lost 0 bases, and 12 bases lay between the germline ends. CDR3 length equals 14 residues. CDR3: CASRYTGSSYEQYF. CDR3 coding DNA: TGTGCCAGCAGATATACGGGTTCCTCCTACGAGCAGTACTTC.

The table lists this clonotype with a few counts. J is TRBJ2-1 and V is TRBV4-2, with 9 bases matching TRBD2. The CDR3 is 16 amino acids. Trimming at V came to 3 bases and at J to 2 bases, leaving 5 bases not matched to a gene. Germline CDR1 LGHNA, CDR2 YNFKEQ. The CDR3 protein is CASSHQREAPYNEQFF. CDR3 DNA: TGTGCCAGCAGCCACCAGCGGGAGGCCCCCTACAATGAGCAGTTCTTC.

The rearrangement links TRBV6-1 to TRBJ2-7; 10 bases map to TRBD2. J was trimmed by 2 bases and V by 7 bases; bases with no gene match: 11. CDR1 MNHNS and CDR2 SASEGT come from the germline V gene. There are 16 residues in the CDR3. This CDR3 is CASNIKREGETYEQYV. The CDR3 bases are TGTGCCAGCAATATTAAGCGGGAGGGCGAAACCTACGAGCAGTACGTC.

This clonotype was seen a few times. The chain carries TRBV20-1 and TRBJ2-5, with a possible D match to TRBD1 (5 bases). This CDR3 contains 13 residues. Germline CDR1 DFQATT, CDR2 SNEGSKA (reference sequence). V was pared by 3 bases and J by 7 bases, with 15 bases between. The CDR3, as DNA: TGCAGTGCTAGTTGGACATCGATAGGGACCCAGTACTTC. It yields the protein CSASWTSIGTQYF.

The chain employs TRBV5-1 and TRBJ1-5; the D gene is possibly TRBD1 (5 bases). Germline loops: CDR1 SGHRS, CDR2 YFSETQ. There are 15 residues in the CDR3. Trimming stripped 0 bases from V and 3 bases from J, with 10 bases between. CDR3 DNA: TGCGCCAGCAGCTTGGCCGAGGGACCCAATCAGCCCCAGCATTTT. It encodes CASSLAEGPNQPQHF.

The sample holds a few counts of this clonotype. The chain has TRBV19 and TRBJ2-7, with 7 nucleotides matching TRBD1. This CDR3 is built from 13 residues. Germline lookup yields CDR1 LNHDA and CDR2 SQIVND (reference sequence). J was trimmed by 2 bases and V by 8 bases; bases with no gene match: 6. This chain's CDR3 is CASEAGGTYEQYF. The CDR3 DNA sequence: TGTGCCAGTGAAGCAGGGGGTACCTACGAGCAGTACTTC.

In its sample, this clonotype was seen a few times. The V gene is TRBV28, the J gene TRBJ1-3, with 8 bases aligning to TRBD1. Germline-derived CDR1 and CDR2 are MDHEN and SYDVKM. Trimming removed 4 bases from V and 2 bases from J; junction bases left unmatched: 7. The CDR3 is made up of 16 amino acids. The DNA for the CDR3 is TGTGCCAGCAGTTCGACAGGGGTTCTCGCTGGAAACACCATATATTTT. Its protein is CASSSTGVLAGNTIYF.

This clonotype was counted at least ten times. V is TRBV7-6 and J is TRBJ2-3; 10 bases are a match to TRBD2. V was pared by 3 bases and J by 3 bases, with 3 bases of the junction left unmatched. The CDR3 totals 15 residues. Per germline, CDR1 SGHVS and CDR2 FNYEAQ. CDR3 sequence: CASSFGTSETDTQYF. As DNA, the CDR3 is TGTGCCAGCAGCTTCGGGACTAGCGAGACAGATACGCAGTATTTT. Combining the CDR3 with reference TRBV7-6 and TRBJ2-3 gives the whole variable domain GAGVSQSPRYKVTKRGQDVALRCDPISGHVSLYWYRQALGQGPEFLTYFNYEAQQDKSGLPNDRFSAERPEGSISTLTIQRTEQRDSAMYRCASSFGTSETDTQYFGPGTRLTVL.

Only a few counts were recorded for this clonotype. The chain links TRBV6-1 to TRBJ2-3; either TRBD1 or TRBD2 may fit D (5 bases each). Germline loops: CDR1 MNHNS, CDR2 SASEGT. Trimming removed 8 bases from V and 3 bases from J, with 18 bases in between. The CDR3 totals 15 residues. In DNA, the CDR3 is TGTGCCAGCGCCCGGGGCAGGGTTTCAACAGATACGCAGTATTTT. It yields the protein CASARGRVSTDTQYF.

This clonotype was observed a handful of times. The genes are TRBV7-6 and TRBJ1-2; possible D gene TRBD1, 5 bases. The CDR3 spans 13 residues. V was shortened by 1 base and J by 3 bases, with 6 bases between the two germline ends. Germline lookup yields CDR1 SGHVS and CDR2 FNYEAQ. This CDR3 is CASSLVQDYGYTF. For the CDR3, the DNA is TGTGCCAGCAGCTTAGTACAGGACTATGGCTACACCTTC.

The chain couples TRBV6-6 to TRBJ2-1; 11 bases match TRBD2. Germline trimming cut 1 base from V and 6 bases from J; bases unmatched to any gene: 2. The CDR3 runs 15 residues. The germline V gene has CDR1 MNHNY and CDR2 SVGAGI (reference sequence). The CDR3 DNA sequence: TGTGCCAGCAGTTACTTAGCGGGAGGGAGCAATGAGCAGTTCTTC. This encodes CASSYLAGGSNEQFF.